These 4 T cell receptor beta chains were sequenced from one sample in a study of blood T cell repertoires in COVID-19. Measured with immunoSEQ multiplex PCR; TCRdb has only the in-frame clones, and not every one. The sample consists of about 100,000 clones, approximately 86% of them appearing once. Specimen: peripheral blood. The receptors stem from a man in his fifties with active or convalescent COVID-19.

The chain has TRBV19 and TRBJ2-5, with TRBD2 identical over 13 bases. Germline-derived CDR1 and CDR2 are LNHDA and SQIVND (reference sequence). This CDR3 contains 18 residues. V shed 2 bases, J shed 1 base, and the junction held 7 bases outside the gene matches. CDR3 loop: CASSIPRTSGSFQETQYF. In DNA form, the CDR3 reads TGTGCCAGTAGTATACCACGGACTAGCGGGAGTTTCCAAGAGACCCAGTACTTC.

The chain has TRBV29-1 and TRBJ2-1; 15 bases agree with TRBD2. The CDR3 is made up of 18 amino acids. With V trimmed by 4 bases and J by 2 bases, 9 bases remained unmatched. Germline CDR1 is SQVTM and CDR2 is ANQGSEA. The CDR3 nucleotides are TGCAGCGTTGGGACTAGCGGGAGGGCCTCCCAACCCTACAATGAGCAGTTCTTC. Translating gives CSVGTSGRASQPYNEQFF.

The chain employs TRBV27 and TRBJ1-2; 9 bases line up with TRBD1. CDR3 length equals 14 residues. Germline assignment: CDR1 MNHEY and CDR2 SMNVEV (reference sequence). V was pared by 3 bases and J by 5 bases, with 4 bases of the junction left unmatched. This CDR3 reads CASSFTGGGYGYTF. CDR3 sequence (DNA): TGTGCCAGCAGTTTTACAGGGGGCGGTTATGGCTACACCTTC.

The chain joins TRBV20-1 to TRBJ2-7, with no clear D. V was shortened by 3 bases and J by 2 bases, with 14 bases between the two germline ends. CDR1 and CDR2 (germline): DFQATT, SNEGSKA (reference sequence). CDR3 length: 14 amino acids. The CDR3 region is CSASRLGKTYEQYF. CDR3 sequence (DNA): TGCAGTGCTAGTAGGCTAGGAAAGACCTACGAGCAGTACTTC.